Presented here are 18 T cell receptor beta chains from one specimen sequenced in a study of OX40 agonist ivuxolimab in advanced cancers. TCRdb's copy holds only in-frame clones and misses some; the assay was immunoSEQ multiplex PCR. The sample includes around 83,000 clones, 91% seen only once; the top ten take 1.5% to 2%. Sample: CD4+ or CD8+ T cells sorted from blood, taken in a trial of the OX40 agonist ivuxolimab. These receptors were obtained from an adult with an advanced solid tumor such as melanoma, head and neck, liver or kidney cancer.

The CDR3 DNA is TGTGCCAGCAGGACTAGCGGGAGTATGCAGTTCTTC. It codes for CASRTSGSMQFF. The chain is built from TRBV2 and TRBJ2-1; 12 positions agree with TRBD2. The CDR3 extends over 12 amino acids. Looked up from germline, CDR1 is SNHLY and CDR2 is FYNNEI. The trim removed 6 bases at V and 12 bases at J, leaving 3 bases unmatched.

The chain links TRBV5-1 to TRBJ2-2; TRBD2 agrees at 7 bases. After removal of 4 bases from V and 5 bases from J, the junction contained 2 bases not matched to a gene. The V gene's germline CDR1 is SGHRS and CDR2 YFSETQ. The CDR3 spans 13 residues. CDR3 protein: CASSASGTGELFF. The CDR3 region has the DNA TGCGCCAGCAGCGCTAGCGGTACCGGGGAGCTGTTTTTT. The variable domain in full, with the rest retrieved from reference TRBV5-1 and TRBJ2-2, is KAGVTQTPRYLIKTRGQQVTLSCSPISGHRSVSWYQQTPGQGLQFLFEYFSETQRNKGNFPGRFSGRQFSNSRSEMNVSTLELGDSALYLCASSASGTGELFFGEGSRLTVL.

V and J are TRBV5-1 and TRBJ2-5; 8 bases are a match to TRBD2. Germline-derived CDR1 and CDR2 are SGHRS and YFSETQ. The CDR3 runs to 16 residues. V was pared by 3 bases and J by 0 bases, with 7 bases of the junction left unmatched. CDR3 nucleotide sequence: TGCGCCAGCAGCTCAGGGATACTAGCGGACCAAGAGACCCAGTACTTC. It specifies CASSSGILADQETQYF. Drawing the rest from reference TRBV5-1 and TRBJ2-5, the complete variable domain is KAGVTQTPRYLIKTRGQQVTLSCSPISGHRSVSWYQQTPGQGLQFLFEYFSETQRNKGNFPGRFSGRQFSNSRSEMNVSTLELGDSALYLCASSSGILADQETQYFGPGTRLLVL.

This clone occurred once. This chain links TRBV5-1 with TRBJ1-1, with TRBD1 identical over 8 bases. The CDR3 extends over 16 amino acids. The trim removed 5 bases at V and 0 bases at J, leaving 9 bases unmatched. Germline V gives CDR1 SGHRS, CDR2 YFSETQ. The CDR3 region has the DNA TGCGCCAGCAGTACTACAGGGGGAGTCATGAACACTGAAGCTTTCTTT. Translation: CASSTTGGVMNTEAFF.

The chain uses TRBV6-5 and TRBJ2-1; 7 bases are a match to TRBD2. Germline CDR1 reads MNHEY; CDR2 reads SVGAGI. V gave up 2 bases and J gave up 6 bases; unmatched junction bases: 10. CDR3 length equals 16 residues. CDR3 nucleotide sequence: TGTGCCAGCAGTTACGACCTAGCGGCCGCCACCAATGAGCAGTTCTTC. Translation: CASSYDLAAATNEQFF.

V and J are TRBV6-1 and TRBJ1-2; D is unresolved. This CDR3 is built from 14 residues. Between the trimmed V and J ends, which lost 6 bases and 0 bases, there was a span of 11 bases. From germline, CDR1 is MNHNS and CDR2 SASEGT. CDR3 in DNA: TGTGCCAGCAGCGCAGGAATAGCTAACTATGGCTACACCTTC. Protein: CASSAGIANYGYTF.

The chain links TRBV6-5 to TRBJ2-7, with 14 bases lining up with TRBD2. There are 16 residues in the CDR3. Looked up from germline, CDR1 is MNHEY and CDR2 is SVGAGI. V lost 4 bases and J lost 6; bases outside the gene matches: 8. As DNA, the CDR3 is TGTGCCAGCAGTTTGACAGGACTAGCGGGAGGTCTCGAGCAGTACTTC. This codes for CASSLTGLAGGLEQYF.

The chain combines TRBV1 with TRBJ2-7; TRBD2 is the table's D call and was not checked against the DNA. TRBV1 is a listed pseudogene. This CDR3 region has 18 residues. The CDR3 is CTSSPLEVRTQTCREQYF. The CDR3 nucleotides are TGCACCAGCAGCCCTTTAGAGGTCAGAACCCAGACTTGCCGGGAGCAGTACTTC.

The chain couples TRBV6-5 to TRBJ2-6; a weak D match, TRBD2 (5 bases). The CDR3 runs 14 residues. Trimming removed 6 bases from V and 3 bases from J, with 9 bases in between. Germline V CDR1 and CDR2: MNHEY, SVGAGI. CDR3 bases: TGTGCCAGCAGCCGAGGGTTTGGGGCCAACGTCCTGACTTTC. This encodes CASSRGFGANVLTF.

This clone was observed a few times. The CDR3 DNA reads TGTGCCAGTAGTATTAGCAGGGAGTTCGGGCAGTACTTC. Its translation: CASSISREFGQYF. V usage is TRBV19 and J usage is TRBJ2-7; perhaps D is TRBD1 or TRBD2 (5 bases each). Germline assignment: CDR1 LNHDA and CDR2 SQIVND (reference sequence). Deletions cut 3 bases from V and 9 bases from J, with 15 bases between. The CDR3 covers 13 residues. Complete variable domain (other parts from reference TRBV19 and TRBJ2-7): DGGITQSPKYLFRKEGQNVTLSCEQNLNHDAMYWYRQDPGQGLRLIYYSQIVNDFQKGDIAEGYSVSREKKESFPLTVTSAQKNPTAFYLCASSISREFGQYFGPGTRLTVT.

On this clone itself: One junction end does not reproduce the germline sequence, and a read error may be involved. Here the CDR3 DNA reads TGTGCCTCCCGGGGAGGCGGGTACCCCTACGTGCAGTACTTC. Protein product: CASRGGGYPYVQYF. The rearrangement joins TRBV2 to TRBJ2-7, with D possibly matching TRBD2 (6 bases). This CDR3 spans 14 amino acids. Germline V gives CDR1 SNHLY, CDR2 FYNNEI. Looking up the rest from reference TRBV2 and TRBJ2-7 gives the full variable domain: EPEVTQTPSHQVTQMGQEVILRCVPISNHLYFYWYRQILGQKVEFLVSFYNNEISEKSEIFDDQFSVERPDGSNFTLKIRSTKLEDSAMYFCASRGGGYPYVQYFGPGTRLTVT.

This chain uses TRBV30 with TRBJ2-7; D perhaps matches TRBD2 (6 bases). CDR1 is GTSNPN, CDR2 SVGIG, per germline (reference sequence). This CDR3 is 14 amino acids long. The V gene lost 1 base and the J gene lost 2 bases, with 12 bases spanning the gap. CDR3 coding DNA: TGTGCCTGGAGTGGAGGCGGGATTACCTACGAGCAGTACTTC. Protein product: CAWSGGGITYEQYF.

The chain links TRBV10-3 to TRBJ1-2, with 11 positions matching TRBD1. Germline assignment: CDR1 ENHRY and CDR2 SYGVKD. The V and J ends lost 9 bases and 8 bases, in that order; junction bases with no gene match: 11. The CDR3 totals 14 residues. The CDR3 region is CAIGQGAGSGGYTF. CDR3 DNA: TGTGCCATAGGACAGGGGGCAGGATCTGGGGGCTACACCTTC.

The rearrangement uses TRBV28 and TRBJ2-7; D possibly corresponds to TRBD2 (6 bases). The V end lost 6 bases, the J end lost 2 bases, and 17 bases lay between the germline ends. The germline gives CDR1 MDHEN, CDR2 SYDVKM. The CDR3 contains 15 residues. The DNA of the CDR3 is TGTGCCAGCAGCACCCCCGCTAGCGCTACCTACGAGCAGTACTTC. It translates to CASSTPASATYEQYF. The full variable domain, with the rest looked up from reference TRBV28 and TRBJ2-7, is DVKVTQSSRYLVKRTGEKVFLECVQDMDHENMFWYRQDPGLGLRLIYFSYDVKMKEKGDIPEGYSVSREKKERFSLILESASTNQTSMYLCASSTPASATYEQYFGPGTRLTVT.

V is TRBV19 and J is TRBJ2-1; 14 nucleotides line up with TRBD2. V shed 5 bases, J shed 7 bases, and the junction held 4 bases outside the gene matches. Germline CDR1 is LNHDA and CDR2 is SQIVND (reference sequence). This CDR3 comprises 15 residues. The CDR3 reads CASSGTSGSQNEQFF. In DNA form, the CDR3 reads TGTGCCAGTAGTGGGACTAGCGGGAGTCAAAATGAGCAGTTCTTC. Based on the CDR3 plus reference TRBV19 and TRBJ2-1, the full variable domain is DGGITQSPKYLFRKEGQNVTLSCEQNLNHDAMYWYRQDPGQGLRLIYYSQIVNDFQKGDIAEGYSVSREKKESFPLTVTSAQKNPTAFYLCASSGTSGSQNEQFFGPGTRLTVL.

The chain couples TRBV4-1 to TRBJ2-5; maybe TRBD1 (6 bases). Trimming cost V 0 bases and J 8 bases, with 10 bases left between them. The CDR3 spans 13 residues. Germline V gives CDR1 MGHRA, CDR2 YSYEKL. This CDR3 is CASSQEYRATQYF. Here the CDR3 DNA reads TGCGCCAGCAGCCAAGAATACAGGGCCACCCAGTACTTC.

The rearrangement joins TRBV18 to TRBJ2-2; the match to TRBD2 covers 9 bases. CDR1 is KGHSH, CDR2 LQKENI, per germline. Germline trimming cut 8 bases from V and 5 bases from J; bases unmatched to any gene: 12. The CDR3 extends over 16 amino acids. The CDR3 DNA reads as TGTGCCAGCCGAGGTAGCGGGAGCCTGGGGACCGGGGAGCTGTTTTTT. It encodes CASRGSGSLGTGELFF.

The V call is TRBV6-4, the J call TRBJ2-2, with 7 bases identical to TRBD1. Unmatched junction bases numbered 7, after V lost 5 bases and J lost 4 bases. The CDR3 is 15 amino acids. Per the germline V gene, CDR1 is MRHNA and CDR2 is SNTAGT. DNA for the CDR3: TGTGCCAGCAGTATGACAGGGCTGGGCACCGGGGAGCTGTTTTTT. It yields the protein CASSMTGLGTGELFF.